A selection of T cell receptor beta chains follows, all from one sample in a study of PD-1 blockade in mismatch repair-deficient tumors. Libraries were prepared by immunoSEQ multiplex PCR; TCRdb keeps only in-frame clonotypes and omits some of them. The sample holds around 120,000 clones, roughly nine tenths seen once. The sample was peripheral blood, taken 44 weeks after starting pembrolizumab. All receptors derive from an adult with mismatch repair-deficient cancer. Each CDR3 is given with its conserved first and last residue. Fields, in order: V gene, clone size, D gene, CDR3 length, J gene, CDR3 protein, CDR3 DNA. D genes are given only for firm matches. Not every row has a clone size; where given, it reads once, few, many or a size class.

TRBV30	once	NA	15	TRBJ2-2	CAWSRLGSSSGELFF	TGTGCCTGGAGTCGTCTCGGGAGTTCGTCCGGGGAGCTGTTTTTT
TRBV7-2	NA	NA	14	TRBJ2-7	CASSPYFGLSEQYF	TGTGCCAGCAGCCCTTACTTTGGGTTGAGCGAGCAGTACTTC
TRBV5-6	NA	NA	15	TRBJ1-5	CASSLSGYGNQPQHF	TGTGCCAGCAGCTTGTCGGGGTATGGCAATCAGCCCCAGCATTTT
TRBV5-5	NA	NA	14	TRBJ2-7	CASSLVSQGYEQYF	TGTGCCAGCAGCTTGGTGTCCCAGGGCTACGAGCAGTACTTC
TRBV7-8	NA	NA	12	TRBJ1-5	CASSPRNQPQHF	TGTGCCAGCAGCCCCCGAAATCAGCCCCAGCATTTT
TRBV4-3	NA	NA	14	TRBJ1-4	CASSHRALNEKLFF	TGCGCCAGCAGTCACAGGGCCCTGAATGAAAAACTGTTTTTT
TRBV7-9	NA	NA	15	TRBJ2-7	CASSLGWTAQGEQYF	TGTGCCAGCAGCTTAGGTTGGACGGCCCAAGGCGAGCAGTACTTC
TRBV18	once	NA	16	TRBJ1-4	CASSRARGSTNEKLFF	TGTGCCAGCTCACGCGCGCGGGGTTCAACTAATGAAAAACTGTTTTTT
TRBV27	NA	NA	14	TRBJ1-2	CASSLPGEDYGYTF	TGTGCCAGCAGTTTACCAGGGGAGGACTATGGCTACACCTTC
TRBV2	NA	NA	12	TRBJ2-7	CASREDTYEQYF	TGTGCCAGCAGGGAAGACACCTACGAGCAGTACTTC
TRBV27	NA	NA	17	TRBJ2-2	CASSLSYKARTPGELFF	TGTGCCAGCAGTTTATCCTACAAGGCCCGAACACCCGGGGAGCTGTTTTTT
TRBV13	NA	TRBD1	12	TRBJ1-2	CATMDRDYGYTF	TGTGCCACTATGGACAGGGACTATGGCTACACCTTC
TRBV14	NA	NA	16	TRBJ1-2	CASSQQAQGRWLSYTF	TGTGCCAGCAGCCAACAGGCTCAGGGGAGGTGGCTGAGCTACACCTTC
TRBV5-6	NA	NA	11	TRBJ2-7	CASRGTGREYF	TGTGCCAGCAGAGGGACCGGGAGAGAGTACTTC
TRBV11-2	NA	NA	13	TRBJ2-5	CASSLDLSGAQYF	TGTGCCAGCAGCTTAGATCTCTCAGGGGCCCAGTACTTC
TRBV10-3	NA	TRBD1	16	TRBJ2-7	CAISDYPRTGGLEQYF	TGTGCCATCAGTGACTATCCCCGGACAGGGGGCTTGGAGCAGTACTTC
TRBV4-3	NA	NA	16	TRBJ2-6	CASSHVQGSGANVLTF	TGCGCCAGCAGCCACGTACAGGGATCTGGGGCCAACGTCCTGACTTTC
TRBV30	NA	NA	14	TRBJ2-1	CAHTRTMTGDEQFF	TGTGCCCATACCCGTACCATGACTGGGGATGAGCAGTTCTTC